These 18 T cell receptor beta chains were sequenced from one sample in a study of T cells after yellow fever vaccination. TCRdb itself ran the 5' RACE reads through MiXCR, one entry per CDR3 protein. This table holds approximately 250,000 distinct CDR3 sequences, around 4.9% found once. This sample comprised CD4+ T cells sorted from PBMCs, obtained on the day of the yellow fever booster vaccination. These receptor sequences come from a young man who received the YFV17D yellow fever vaccine.

Many counts were recorded for this clonotype. V and J are TRBV6-6 and TRBJ2-2, with 8 bases fitting TRBD2. Unmatched junction bases numbered 11, after V lost 6 bases and J lost 2 bases. Germline-derived CDR1 and CDR2 are MNHNY and SVGAGI (reference sequence). The CDR3 has 17 residues. The CDR3 sequence: CASSRRRGLVNTGELFF. In DNA, the CDR3 is TGTGCCAGCAGCCGCCGCAGGGGACTAGTAAACACCGGGGAGCTGTTTTTT.

This clonotype was observed a handful of times. The chain couples TRBV4-3 to TRBJ2-5; 11 nucleotides match TRBD2. Per the germline V gene, CDR1 is LGHNA and CDR2 is YSLEER. Trimming at V came to 1 base and at J to 2 bases, leaving 9 bases not matched to a gene. The CDR3 totals 18 residues. In nucleotides, the CDR3 is TGCGCCAGCAGCCAAGTCCCTAGCGGGGGGCCCCCGCAAGAGACCCAGTACTTC. This codes for CASSQVPSGGPPQETQYF.

The CDR3, as DNA: TGTGCCAGCAAGAAAGGAGACGAAGATTCACCCCTCCACTTT. Translation: CASKKGDEDSPLHF. This sequence joins TRBV6-2 or TRBV6-3 and TRBJ1-6; unclear D gene. CDR3 length equals 14 residues. V was clipped by 7 bases and J by 8 bases, with 15 bases between them. From germline, CDR1 is MNHEY and CDR2 SVGEGT.

This clonotype was detected many times. The J gene is TRBJ2-4, the V gene TRBV28; D ambiguous. Trimming took off 11 bases at V and 1 base at J, with 6 bases between the two ends. Per germline, CDR1 MDHEN and CDR2 SYDVKM. This CDR3 has 11 residues. The CDR3 here is CASQAKNIQYF. In DNA, the CDR3 is TGTGCCTCTCAGGCCAAAAACATTCAGTACTTC.

The chain carries TRBV6-5 and TRBJ1-2; 8 nucleotides match TRBD1. V shed 2 bases and J 4 bases; nucleotides not matched to a gene: 3. CDR3 length: 14 amino acids. Germline CDR1 is MNHEY and CDR2 is SVGAGI. CDR3 DNA sequence: TGTGCCAGCAGTTACACAGGGGGAATCTATGGCTACACCTTC. Translated, it gives CASSYTGGIYGYTF.

The genes are TRBV7-9 and TRBJ1-2, with D uncertain. This CDR3 has 12 residues. The V end lost 2 bases, the J end lost 7 bases, and 8 bases lay between the germline ends. Germline CDR1 reads SEHNR; CDR2 reads FQNEAQ (reference sequence). In DNA, the CDR3 is TGTGCCAGCAGCTTATCCCCTCGTGGCTACACCTTC. This encodes CASSLSPRGYTF.

J is TRBJ2-7 and V is TRBV5-1, with a possible D match to TRBD1 (6 bases). The CDR3 is 15 amino acids. V was shortened by 1 base and J by 0 bases, with 11 bases between the two germline ends. CDR1 and CDR2 from the germline V gene are SGHRS and YFSETQ. The CDR3 region is CASSLMRQDSYEQYV. The CDR3 bases are TGCGCCAGCAGCTTGATGAGACAGGACTCCTACGAGCAGTACGTC.

This chain joins TRBV5-6 and TRBJ2-1; D perhaps matches TRBD1 (6 bases). Per germline, CDR1 SGHDT and CDR2 YYEEEE. V shed 6 bases and J shed 0 bases, with 19 bases lying between them. The CDR3 covers 17 residues. For the CDR3, the DNA is TGTGCCAGCAAAAGAGGACAGTTATTGAGCTCCTACAATGAGCAGTTCTTC. Its protein is CASKRGQLLSSYNEQFF. The whole variable domain, remainder taken from reference TRBV5-6 and TRBJ2-1, is DAGVTQSPTHLIKTRGQQVTLRCSPKSGHDTVSWYQQALGQGPQFIFQYYEEEERQRGNFPDRFSGHQFPNYSSELNVNALLLGDSALYLCASKRGQLLSSYNEQFFGPGTRLTVL.

At least ten counts were recorded for this clonotype. The V and J genes are TRBV13 and TRBJ1-1, with D hard to call. This CDR3 has 11 amino acids. V shed 5 bases and J shed 9 bases, with 10 bases lying between them. Germline CDR1 is PRHDT and CDR2 is FYEKMQ (reference sequence). CDR3 DNA: TGTGCCAGCAGCGCGAGCCTACAAGCTTTCTTT. Protein: CASSASLQAFF. Complete variable domain (other parts from reference TRBV13 and TRBJ1-1): AAGVIQSPRHLIKEKRETATLKCYPIPRHDTVYWYQQGPGQDPQFLISFYEKMQSDKGSIPDRFSAQQFSDYHSELNMSSLELGDSALYFCASSASLQAFFGQGTRLTVV.

This clonotype was seen a handful of times. This chain uses TRBV4-3 with TRBJ2-1; 12 bases fit TRBD2. This CDR3 is 15 amino acids long. The V and J ends lost 3 bases and 9 bases, in that order; junction bases with no gene match: 6. CDR1 and CDR2 from the germline V gene are LGHNA and YSLEER. The CDR3 here is CASSHATSGGPEQFF. The CDR3 DNA sequence: TGCGCCAGCAGCCACGCGACTAGCGGGGGTCCTGAGCAGTTCTTC.

At least ten counts were recorded for this clonotype. J is TRBJ1-2 and V is TRBV7-8; D gene unclear. There are 12 residues in the CDR3. The germline CDR1 and CDR2 sequences are SGHVS and FQNEAQ. The germline V and J ends were trimmed by 1 base and 8 bases, with 8 bases remaining between them. Here the CDR3 DNA reads TGTGCCAGCAGCTTAGTAGGCGGGGGCTACACCTTC. Its protein product is CASSLVGGGYTF.

This clonotype has a handful of counts. The V call is TRBV9, the J call TRBJ2-1; 15 positions match TRBD2. V trimming: 3 bases; J trimming: 9 bases; junction bases outside the gene matches: 7. Germline-derived CDR1 and CDR2 are SGDLS and YYNGEE. This CDR3 comprises 16 residues. This CDR3 is CASSAGLAGGQSEQFF. The CDR3 region has the DNA TGTGCCAGCAGCGCGGGACTAGCGGGGGGCCAATCTGAGCAGTTCTTC.

J is TRBJ2-7 and V is TRBV7-2; no clear D gene. Germline-derived CDR1 and CDR2 are SGHTA and FQGNSA. The CDR3 runs to 13 residues. With 5 bases removed from V and 2 bases from J, the gap between germline ends came to 10 bases. The CDR3 region has the DNA TGTGCCAGCAGCCCCGACGGGCCCTACGAGCAGTACGTC. Translated: CASSPDGPYEQYV.

This clonotype was recorded a few times. The chain combines TRBV5-6 with TRBJ1-5; no clear D. The CDR3 runs to 13 residues. The germline CDR1 and CDR2 sequences are SGHDT and YYEEEE. V was pared by 4 bases and J by 4 bases, with 9 bases between. The DNA for the CDR3 is TGTGCCAGCAGCCCCGGGAAGAATCAGCCCCAGCATTTT. Its protein is CASSPGKNQPQHF.

This clonotype has more than one count but fewer than ten. This chain joins TRBV7-4 and TRBJ2-7, with TRBD1 identical over 7 bases. Trimming removed 1 base from V and 4 bases from J; junction bases left unmatched: 7. Germline CDR1 SGHVT, CDR2 SQSDAQ. The length of the CDR3 is 15 residues. CDR3 in DNA: TGTGCCAGCAGCTTAGGCCCAGGGGGTTTATACGAGCAGTACGTC. As protein: CASSLGPGGLYEQYV.

The V and J genes are TRBV20-1 and TRBJ1-2, with D perhaps matching TRBD1 (6 bases). The length of the CDR3 is 16 residues. The ends were cut back, 5 bases at V and 8 bases at J, with 27 bases in the middle. The germline V gene encodes CDR1 DFQATT and CDR2 SNEGSKA (reference sequence). DNA of the CDR3: TGCAGTGCTCCCCTTCCCACAGGGCTACAGGACGAAGGCTACACCTTC. Its protein is CSAPLPTGLQDEGYTF.

The chain joins TRBV12-3 or TRBV12-4 to TRBJ1-2, with D hard to call. The CDR3 length is 12 residues. V was pared by 5 bases and J by 4 bases, with 8 bases between. The CDR3 DNA reads TGTGCCAGCAGTCTGATGTTCTATGGCTACACCTTC. It translates to CASSLMFYGYTF.

This clonotype has more than one count but fewer than ten. The chain employs TRBV24-1 and TRBJ2-5; D is unresolved. The CDR3 loop spans 13 amino acids. Deletions cut 2 bases from V and 6 bases from J, with 9 bases between. CDR1 and CDR2 from the germline V gene are KGHDR and SFDVKD. CDR3 region: CATSDWQTQTQYF. The DNA for the CDR3 is TGTGCCACCAGTGATTGGCAGACCCAGACCCAGTACTTC.